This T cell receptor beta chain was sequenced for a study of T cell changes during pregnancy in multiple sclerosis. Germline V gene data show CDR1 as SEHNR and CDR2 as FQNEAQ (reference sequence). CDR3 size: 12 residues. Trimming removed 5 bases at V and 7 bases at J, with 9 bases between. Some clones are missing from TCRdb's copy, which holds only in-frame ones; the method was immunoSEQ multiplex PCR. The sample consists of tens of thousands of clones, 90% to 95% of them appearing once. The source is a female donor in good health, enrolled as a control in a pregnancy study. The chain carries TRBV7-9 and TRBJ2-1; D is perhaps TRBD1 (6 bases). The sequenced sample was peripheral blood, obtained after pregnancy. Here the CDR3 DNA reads TGTGCCAGCAGCCACACAGGGAATGAGCAGTTCTTC. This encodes CASSHTGNEQFF.